Sequencing of this T cell receptor beta chain was carried out in a study of siplizumab effects on memory and regulatory T cells. The V gene's germline CDR1 is SGHDT and CDR2 YYEEEE. The V gene lost 4 bases and the J gene lost 4 bases, with 8 bases spanning the gap. The CDR3 is made up of 13 amino acids. Measured with immunoSEQ multiplex PCR; TCRdb has only the in-frame clones, and not every one. The repertoire has 45,000 to 60,000 clones, roughly 87% of them found once; the top ten carry roughly 0.37%. The material sequenced was naive CD8+ T cells sorted from blood. This clonotype was obtained from a human donor in good health. The rearrangement uses TRBV5-6 and TRBJ1-4; the D is unclear. CDR3 nucleotides: TGTGCCAGCAGCACCAGTAGTAATGAAAAACTGTTTTTT. Its protein product is CASSTSSNEKLFF.